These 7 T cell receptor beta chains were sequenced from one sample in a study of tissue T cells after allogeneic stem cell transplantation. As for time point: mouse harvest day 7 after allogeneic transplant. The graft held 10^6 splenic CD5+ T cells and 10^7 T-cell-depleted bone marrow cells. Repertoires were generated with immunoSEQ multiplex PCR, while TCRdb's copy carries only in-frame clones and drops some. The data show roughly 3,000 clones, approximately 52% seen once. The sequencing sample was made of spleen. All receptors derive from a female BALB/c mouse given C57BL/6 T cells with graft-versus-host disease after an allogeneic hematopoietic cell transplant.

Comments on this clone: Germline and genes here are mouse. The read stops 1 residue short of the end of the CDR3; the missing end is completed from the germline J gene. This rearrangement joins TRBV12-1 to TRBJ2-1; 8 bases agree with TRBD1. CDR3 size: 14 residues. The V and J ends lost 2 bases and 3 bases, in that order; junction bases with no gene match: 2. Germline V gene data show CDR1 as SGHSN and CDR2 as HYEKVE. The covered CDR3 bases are TGTGCCAGCTCTCGACAGGGGACCTATGCTGAGCAGTTC. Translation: CASSRQGTYAEQF. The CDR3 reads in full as CASSRQGTYAEQFF.

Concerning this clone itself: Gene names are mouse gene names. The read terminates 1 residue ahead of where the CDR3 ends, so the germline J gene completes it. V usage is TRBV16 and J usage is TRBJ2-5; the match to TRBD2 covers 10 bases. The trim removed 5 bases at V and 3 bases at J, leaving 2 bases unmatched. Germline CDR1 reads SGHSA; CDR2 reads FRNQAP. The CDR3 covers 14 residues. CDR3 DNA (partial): TGTGCAAGCAGCCGGGACTGGGGACAAGACACCCAGTAC. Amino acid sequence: CASSRDWGQDTQY. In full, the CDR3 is CASSRDWGQDTQYF.

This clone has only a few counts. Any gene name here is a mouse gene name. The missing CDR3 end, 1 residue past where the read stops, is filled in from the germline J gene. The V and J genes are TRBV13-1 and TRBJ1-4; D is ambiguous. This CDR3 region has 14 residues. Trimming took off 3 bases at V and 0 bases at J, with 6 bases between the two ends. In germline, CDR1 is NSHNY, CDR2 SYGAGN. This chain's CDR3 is CASSATVSNERLFF. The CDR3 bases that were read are TGTGCCAGCAGTGCCACAGTTTCCAACGAAAGATTATTT.

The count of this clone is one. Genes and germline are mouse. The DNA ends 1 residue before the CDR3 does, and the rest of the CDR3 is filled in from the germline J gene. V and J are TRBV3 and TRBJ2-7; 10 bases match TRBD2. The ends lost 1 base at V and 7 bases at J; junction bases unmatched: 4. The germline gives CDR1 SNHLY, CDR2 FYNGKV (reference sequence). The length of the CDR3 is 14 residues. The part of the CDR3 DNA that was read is TGTGCCAGCAGCTTAGGCTGGGGGGGCGGAGAACAGTAC. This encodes CASSLGWGGGEQY. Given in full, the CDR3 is CASSLGWGGGEQYF.

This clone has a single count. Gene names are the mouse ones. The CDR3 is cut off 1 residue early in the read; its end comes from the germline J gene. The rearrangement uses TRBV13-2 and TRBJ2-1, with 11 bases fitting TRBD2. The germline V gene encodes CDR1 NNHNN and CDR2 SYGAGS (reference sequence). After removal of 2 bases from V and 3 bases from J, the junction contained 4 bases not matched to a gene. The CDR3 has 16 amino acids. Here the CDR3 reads CASGERTGGLYAEQFF. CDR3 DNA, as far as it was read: TGTGCCAGCGGTGAGAGGACTGGGGGGCTCTATGCTGAGCAGTTC.

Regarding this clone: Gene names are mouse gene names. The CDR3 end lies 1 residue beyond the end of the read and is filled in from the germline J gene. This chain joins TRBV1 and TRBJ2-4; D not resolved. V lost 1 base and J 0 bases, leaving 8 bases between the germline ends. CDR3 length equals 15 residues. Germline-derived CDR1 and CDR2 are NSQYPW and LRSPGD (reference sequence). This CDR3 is CTCSAGRQSQNTLYF. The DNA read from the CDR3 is TGCACCTGCAGTGCAGGCAGACAAAGTCAAAACACCTTGTAC.

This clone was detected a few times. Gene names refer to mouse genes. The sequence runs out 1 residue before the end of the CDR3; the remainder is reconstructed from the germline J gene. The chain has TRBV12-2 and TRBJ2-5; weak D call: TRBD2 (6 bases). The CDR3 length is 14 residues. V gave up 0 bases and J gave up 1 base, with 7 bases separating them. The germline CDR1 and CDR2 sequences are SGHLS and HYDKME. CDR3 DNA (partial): TGTGCCAGCTCTCTCATGGGGGACCAAGACACCCAGTAC. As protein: CASSLMGDQDTQY. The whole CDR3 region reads CASSLMGDQDTQYF.